This T cell receptor (beta chain) was recovered during a study of shared clonotypes between healthy human individuals. Whole-study results and caveats: Clonotypes shared by all four donors outscored non-shared clonotypes in generation probability.

A note on this clone: What it binds is unknown.

Germline CDR1 and CDR2: MNHEY and SVGAGI. The V end lost 4 bases, the J end lost 0 bases, and 16 bases lay between the germline ends. The CDR3 has 16 residues. Profiled with immunoSEQ multiplex PCR; TCRdb holds only in-frame clones, not every one. The data show about 1,900,000 clones, with approximately 95% seen just once and under 1.5% held by the top ten. Terminally differentiated effector memory CD45RA+ cells were excluded from the naive CD8 cells, which were CD45RO-negative and positively selected for CCR7. The receptor was derived from a man between 18 and 29 years old in good health. The sequenced sample was naive CD8+ T cells sorted from blood. The chain employs TRBV6-5 and TRBJ2-7; TRBD2 is a possible D gene (5 bases). For the CDR3, the DNA is TGTGCCAGCAGTTTAATCGGGGATGAGAGCTCCTACGAGCAGTACTTC. The encoded protein is CASSLIGDESSYEQYF.